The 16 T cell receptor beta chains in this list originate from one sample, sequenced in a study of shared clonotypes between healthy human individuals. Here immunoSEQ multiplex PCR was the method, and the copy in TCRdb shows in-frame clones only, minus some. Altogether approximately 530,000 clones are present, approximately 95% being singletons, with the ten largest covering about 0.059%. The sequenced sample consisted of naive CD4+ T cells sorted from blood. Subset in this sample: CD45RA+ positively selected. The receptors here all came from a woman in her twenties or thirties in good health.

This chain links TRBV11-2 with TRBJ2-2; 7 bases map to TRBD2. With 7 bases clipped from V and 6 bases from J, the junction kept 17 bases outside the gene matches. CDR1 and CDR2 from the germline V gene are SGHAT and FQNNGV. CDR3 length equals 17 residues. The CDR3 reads CASTTPPSGKVAGELFF. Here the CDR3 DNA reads TGTGCCAGCACCACCCCCCCCAGCGGGAAGGTTGCCGGGGAGCTGTTTTTT.

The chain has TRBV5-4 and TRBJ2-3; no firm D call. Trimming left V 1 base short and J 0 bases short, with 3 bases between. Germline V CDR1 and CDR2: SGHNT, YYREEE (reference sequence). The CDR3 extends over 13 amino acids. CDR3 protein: CASSLKSTDTQYF. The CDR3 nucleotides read TGTGCCAGCAGCTTGAAAAGCACAGATACGCAGTATTTT.

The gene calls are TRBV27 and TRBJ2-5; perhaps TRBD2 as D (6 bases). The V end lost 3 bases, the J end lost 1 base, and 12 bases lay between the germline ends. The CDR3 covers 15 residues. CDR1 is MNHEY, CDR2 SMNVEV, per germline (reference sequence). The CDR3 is CASSFLGGPQETQYF. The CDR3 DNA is TGTGCCAGCAGTTTTTTGGGGGGACCCCAAGAGACCCAGTACTTC.

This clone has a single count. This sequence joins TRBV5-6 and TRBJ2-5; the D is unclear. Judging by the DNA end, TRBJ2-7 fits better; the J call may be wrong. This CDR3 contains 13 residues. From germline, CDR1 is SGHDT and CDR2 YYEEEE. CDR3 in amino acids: CASSFQSSYEQYF. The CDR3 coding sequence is TGTGCCAGCAGCTTTCAGAGCTCCTACGAGCAGTACTTC.

The CDR3: CASSAGREYTEAFF. The CDR3 region has the DNA TGTGCCAGCAGCGCTGGCAGGGAGTATACTGAAGCTTTCTTT. The chain carries TRBV5-4 and TRBJ1-1, with D possibly being TRBD1 (5 bases). This CDR3 is built from 14 residues. Trimming removed 4 bases at V and 5 bases at J, with 15 bases between. Germline loops: CDR1 SGHNT, CDR2 YYREEE (reference sequence).

CDR3 DNA sequence: TGTGCCACCAGCGTACCGGGACTTTCCTACGAGCAGTACTTC. Translating gives CATSVPGLSYEQYF. The chain carries TRBV15 and TRBJ2-7; tentatively, D is TRBD2 (6 bases). This CDR3 is built from 14 residues. Germline V CDR1 and CDR2: LNHNV, YYDKDF (reference sequence). Between the trimmed V and J ends, which lost 5 bases and 1 base, there was a span of 12 bases.

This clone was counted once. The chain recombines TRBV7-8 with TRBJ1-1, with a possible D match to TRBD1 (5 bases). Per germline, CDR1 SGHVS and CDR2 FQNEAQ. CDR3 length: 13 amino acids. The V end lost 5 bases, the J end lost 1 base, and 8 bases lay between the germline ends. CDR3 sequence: CASSLGQNTEAFF. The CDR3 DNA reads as TGTGCCAGCAGCCTCGGACAGAACACTGAAGCTTTCTTT.

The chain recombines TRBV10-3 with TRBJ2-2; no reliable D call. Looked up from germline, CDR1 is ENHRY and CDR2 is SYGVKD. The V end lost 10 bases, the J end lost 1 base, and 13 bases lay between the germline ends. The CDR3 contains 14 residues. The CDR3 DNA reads TGTGCCACACACTATTCAGAGAACACCGGGGAGCTGTTTTTT. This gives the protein CATHYSENTGELFF.

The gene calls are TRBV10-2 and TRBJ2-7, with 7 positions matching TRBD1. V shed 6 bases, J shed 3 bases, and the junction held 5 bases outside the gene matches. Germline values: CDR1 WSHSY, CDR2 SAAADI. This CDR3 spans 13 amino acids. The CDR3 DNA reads TGCGCCAGCAGGGGACAGTCGCACTACGAGCAGTACTTC. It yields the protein CASRGQSHYEQYF.

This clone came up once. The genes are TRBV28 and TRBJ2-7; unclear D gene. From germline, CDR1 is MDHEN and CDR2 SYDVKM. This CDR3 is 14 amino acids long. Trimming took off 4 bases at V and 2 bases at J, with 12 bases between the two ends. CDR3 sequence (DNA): TGTGCCAGCAGTTCTCGTGCGGTTACCTACGAGCAGTACTTC. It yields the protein CASSSRAVTYEQYF.

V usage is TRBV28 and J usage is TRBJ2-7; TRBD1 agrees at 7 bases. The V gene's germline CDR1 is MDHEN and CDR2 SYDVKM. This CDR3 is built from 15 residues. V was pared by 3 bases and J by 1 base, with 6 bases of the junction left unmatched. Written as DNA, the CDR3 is TGTGCCAGCAGTTTTGGACAGGAGACGTCCTACGAGCAGTACTTC. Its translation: CASSFGQETSYEQYF.

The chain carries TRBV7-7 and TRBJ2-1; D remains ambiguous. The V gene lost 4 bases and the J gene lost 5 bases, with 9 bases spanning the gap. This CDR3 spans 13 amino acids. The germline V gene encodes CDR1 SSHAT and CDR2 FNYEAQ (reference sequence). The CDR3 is CASSSRSDNEQFF. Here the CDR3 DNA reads TGTGCCAGCAGCTCAAGATCCGACAATGAGCAGTTCTTC.

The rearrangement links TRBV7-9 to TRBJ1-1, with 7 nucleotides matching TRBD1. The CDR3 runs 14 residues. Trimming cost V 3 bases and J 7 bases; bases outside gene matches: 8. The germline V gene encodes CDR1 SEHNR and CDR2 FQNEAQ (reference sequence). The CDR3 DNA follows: TGTGCCAGCAGCTTGGAGCCTCAGGGGGTTGAAGCTTTCTTT. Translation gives CASSLEPQGVEAFF.

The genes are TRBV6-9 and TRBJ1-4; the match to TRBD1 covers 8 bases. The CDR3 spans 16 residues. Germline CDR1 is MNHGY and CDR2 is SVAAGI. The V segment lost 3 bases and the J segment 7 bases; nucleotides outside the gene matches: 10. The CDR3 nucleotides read TGTGCCAGCAGTTACCCCGGACAGGGAGGGAGTGAAAAACTGTTTTTT. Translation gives CASSYPGQGGSEKLFF.

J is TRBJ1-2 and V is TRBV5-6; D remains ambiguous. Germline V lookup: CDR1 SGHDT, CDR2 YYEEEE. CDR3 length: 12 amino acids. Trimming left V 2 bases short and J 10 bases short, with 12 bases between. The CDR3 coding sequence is TGTGCCAGCAGCTTAACCGGGGATGTCTACACCTTC. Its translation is CASSLTGDVYTF.

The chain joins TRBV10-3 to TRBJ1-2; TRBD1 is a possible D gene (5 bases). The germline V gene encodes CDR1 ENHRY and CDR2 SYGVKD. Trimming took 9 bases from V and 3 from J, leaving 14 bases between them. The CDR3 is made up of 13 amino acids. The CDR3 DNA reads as TGTGCCATAAGGCCCGGGGGGGACTATGGCTACACCTTC. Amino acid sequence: CAIRPGGDYGYTF.